One and the same sample provided the 14 T cell receptor beta chains below, sequenced in a study of technical replicates of blood from a handful of donors. The assay was immunoSEQ multiplex PCR, and TCRdb's table has in-frame clones only and misses some. The repertoire consists of 45,000 to 60,000 clones, with about 95% occurring once and the leading ten covering about 3%. The specimen sequenced was PBMCs. These receptors were obtained from a human donor in good health. Some clones in this sample may be carry-over from other donors' samples.

The gene calls are TRBV5-3 and TRBJ2-5; tentative D call: TRBD1 (6 bases). TRBV5-3 belongs to the ORF category, with a function that is uncertain. V was pared by 4 bases and J by 3 bases, with 10 bases between. The CDR3 extends over 13 amino acids. Here the CDR3 reads CARSLRQEETQYF. Here the CDR3 DNA reads TGTGCCAGAAGCCTGAGACAGGAAGAGACCCAGTACTTC.

The chain carries TRBV7-3 and TRBJ1-6; D ambiguous. V shed 1 base and J shed 5 bases, with 6 bases lying between them. Germline V gives CDR1 SGHTA, CDR2 FQGTGA. This CDR3 is 14 amino acids long. CDR3 in amino acids: CASSLSSNNSPLHF. For the CDR3, the DNA is TGTGCCAGCAGCTTAAGTTCCAATAATTCACCCCTCCACTTT.

The gene calls are TRBV5-5 and TRBJ2-7, with D unclear. CDR1 is SGHKS, CDR2 YYEKEE, per germline (reference sequence). Trimming stripped 2 bases from V and 6 bases from J, with 15 bases between. The CDR3 consists of 14 residues. CDR3 protein: CASSFRVPVVEQYF. The CDR3 DNA sequence: TGTGCCAGCAGCTTCCGCGTTCCGGTTGTCGAGCAGTACTTC.

V and J are TRBV2 and TRBJ1-5; 8 bases are a match to TRBD1. The CDR3 spans 15 residues. Germline V gene sequence: CDR1 SNHLY, CDR2 FYNNEI. The junction had 10 bases not matched to a gene; V was cut back by 6 bases and J by 6 bases. In DNA form, the CDR3 reads TGTGCCAGCAGGGCTTTCGGACAGGGTGGTCAGCCCCAGCATTTT. Encoded protein: CASRAFGQGGQPQHF.

The chain couples TRBV7-9 to TRBJ2-3, with D maybe TRBD2 (6 bases). The V end lost 7 bases, the J end lost 4 bases, and 15 bases lay between the germline ends. CDR1 and CDR2 (germline): SEHNR, FQNEAQ (reference sequence). CDR3 size: 14 residues. The CDR3 sequence is CASTRGGAPDTQYF. DNA of the CDR3: TGTGCCAGCACCCGTGGCGGGGCGCCAGATACGCAGTATTTT.

The chain uses TRBV5-1 and TRBJ1-4, with 7 bases lining up with TRBD1. With 4 bases clipped from V and 8 bases from J, the junction kept 8 bases outside the gene matches. Germline lookup yields CDR1 SGHRS and CDR2 YFSETQ. The CDR3 has 14 residues. Written as DNA, the CDR3 is TGCGCCAGCAGCGAGGGGACGGGACAGGAAAAACTGTTTTTT. Translated: CASSEGTGQEKLFF.

The CDR3 reads CASRPRRAGQETQYF. For the CDR3, the DNA is TGTGCCAGCAGGCCCCGGAGGGCGGGCCAAGAGACCCAGTACTTC. The rearrangement uses TRBV27 and TRBJ2-5, with D possibly matching TRBD2 (6 bases). CDR1 and CDR2 (germline): MNHEY, SMNVEV (reference sequence). CDR3 length: 15 amino acids. Between the trimmed V and J ends, which lost 6 bases and 1 base, there was a span of 15 bases.

The chain is built from TRBV9 and TRBJ1-5; D call uncertain. This CDR3 comprises 15 residues. The ends were cut back, 0 bases at V and 6 bases at J, with 13 bases in the middle. Germline V gene sequence: CDR1 SGDLS, CDR2 YYNGEE. The CDR3: CASSVDGFSGQPQHF. The CDR3, as DNA: TGTGCCAGCAGCGTAGACGGGTTTAGCGGTCAGCCCCAGCATTTT.

The V and J genes are TRBV18 and TRBJ2-5; D ambiguous. CDR1 is KGHSH, CDR2 LQKENI, per germline. The CDR3 runs 12 residues. V gave up 5 bases and J gave up 2 bases, with 6 bases separating them. The CDR3: CASSGLQETQYF. CDR3 DNA: TGTGCCAGCTCAGGCCTTCAAGAGACCCAGTACTTC.

This chain links TRBV29-1 with TRBJ2-7; perhaps TRBD2 as D (6 bases). Trimming cost V 4 bases and J 10 bases, with 20 bases left between them. This CDR3 has 13 amino acids. Germline-derived CDR1 and CDR2 are SQVTM and ANQGSEA. CDR3 bases: TGCAGCGTTGGGGCCCGGGAGCTACGAGAACAGTACTTC. Protein: CSVGARELREQYF.

The rearrangement joins TRBV9 to TRBJ2-1; D might be TRBD2 (6 bases). This CDR3 comprises 17 residues. Germline V CDR1 and CDR2: SGDLS, YYNGEE. V shed 0 bases and J shed 8 bases, with 21 bases lying between them. The CDR3 here is CASSVEVAGYEGHEQFF. The CDR3 DNA follows: TGTGCCAGCAGCGTAGAGGTCGCGGGGTACGAGGGGCATGAGCAGTTCTTC.

The V gene is TRBV9, the J gene TRBJ2-1; TRBD1 aligns across 7 bases. Trimming cost V 5 bases and J 8 bases; bases outside gene matches: 13. The CDR3 runs to 15 residues. CDR1 and CDR2 from the germline V gene are SGDLS and YYNGEE. CDR3 sequence reads: CASSSTGDPLYEQFF. The CDR3 nucleotides are TGTGCCAGCAGTTCTACAGGGGACCCCCTCTATGAGCAGTTCTTC.

The CDR3 region has the DNA TGTGCCAGCAGTGACCTGACTAGCGGGGATCTGGATACGCAGTATTTT. It yields the protein CASSDLTSGDLDTQYF. This chain links TRBV6-4 with TRBJ2-3; 11 nucleotides agree with TRBD2. Germline V gives CDR1 MRHNA, CDR2 SNTAGT. CDR3 size: 16 residues. Trimming at V came to 2 bases and at J to 6 bases, leaving 7 bases not matched to a gene.

The V and J genes are TRBV11-1 and TRBJ2-2; 7 bases line up with TRBD1. The CDR3 is 18 residues long. V shed 5 bases and J 2 bases; nucleotides not matched to a gene: 14. Germline V gene lookup returns CDR1 SGHAT and CDR2 FQDESV (reference sequence). CDR3 DNA: TGTGCCAGCAGCCTTCAAAAAACGCGACAGGGAAACACCGGGGAGCTGTTTTTT. Its translation is CASSLQKTRQGNTGELFF. The full variable domain, rest sourced from reference TRBV11-1 and TRBJ2-2, is EAEVAQSPRYKITEKSQAVAFWCDPISGHATLYWYRQILGQGPELLVQFQDESVVDDSQLPKDRFSAERLKGVDSTLKIQPAELGDSAMYLCASSLQKTRQGNTGELFFGEGSRLTVL.